This T cell receptor beta chain was retrieved from a study of shared clonotypes between healthy human individuals. Study-wide results and caveats: Sample collection involved blood only; tissue repertoires are likely different. Few donors restricted represented genetic and exposure-history diversity.

In the source study's methods: With immunoSEQ giving junction-only sequences and no quality scores, filtering differed. Measured with immunoSEQ multiplex PCR; TCRdb has only the in-frame clones, and not every one. The DNA was the basis for D and trimming; V, J and clone size are from that table. The table records 450,000 to 600,000 clones, 70% to 80% of them present only once. Remarks on this clone: What it recognizes is unknown.

This TCR derives from a middle-aged woman in good health. Some clones in this sample may be carry-over from other donors' samples. The sequenced sample was PBMCs.

Written as DNA, the CDR3 is TGTGCCAGCACCAGGGGGGCGGAGGCTGGGGATACGCAGTATTTT. Translation: CASTRGAEAGDTQYF. V and J are TRBV7-9 and TRBJ2-3; a possible D gene is TRBD1 (7 bases). This CDR3 is built from 15 residues. V was trimmed by 7 bases and J by 6 bases, leaving 20 bases between them. Germline V gives CDR1 SEHNR, CDR2 FQNEAQ (reference sequence). Full variable domain (rest looked up from reference TRBV7-9 and TRBJ2-3): DTGVSQNPRHKITKRGQNVTFRCDPISEHNRLYWYRQTLGQGPEFLTYFQNEAQLEKSRLLSDRFSAERPKGSFSTLEIQRTEQGDSAMYLCASTRGAEAGDTQYFGPGTRLTVL.